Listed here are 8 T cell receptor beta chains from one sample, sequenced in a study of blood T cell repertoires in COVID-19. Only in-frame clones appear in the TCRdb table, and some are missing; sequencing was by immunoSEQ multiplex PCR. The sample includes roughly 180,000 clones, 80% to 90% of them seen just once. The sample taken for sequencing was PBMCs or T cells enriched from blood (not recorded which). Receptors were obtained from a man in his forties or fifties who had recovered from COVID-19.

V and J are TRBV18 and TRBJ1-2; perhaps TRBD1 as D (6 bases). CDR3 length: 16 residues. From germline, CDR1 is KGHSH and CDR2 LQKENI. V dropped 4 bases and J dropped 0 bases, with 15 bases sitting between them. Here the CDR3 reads CASSLTGTLANYGYTF. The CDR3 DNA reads TGTGCCAGCTCACTTACCGGGACACTAGCTAACTATGGCTACACCTTC.

This CDR3 reads CASSHTGTLYNEQFF. The DNA of the CDR3 is TGTGCCAGTAGTCACACAGGGACCTTATACAATGAGCAGTTCTTC. This chain joins TRBV19 and TRBJ2-1; D might be TRBD1 (6 bases). The V end lost 5 bases, the J end lost 4 bases, and 15 bases lay between the germline ends. The CDR3 is made up of 15 amino acids. CDR1 LNHDA and CDR2 SQIVND come from the germline V gene (reference sequence).

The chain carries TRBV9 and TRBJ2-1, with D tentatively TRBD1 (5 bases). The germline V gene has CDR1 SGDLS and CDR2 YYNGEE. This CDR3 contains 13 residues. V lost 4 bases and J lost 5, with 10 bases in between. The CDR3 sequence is CASSTTDNNEQFF. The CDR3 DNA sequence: TGTGCCAGCAGCACGACAGATAACAATGAGCAGTTCTTC.

Written as DNA, the CDR3 is TGTGCCAGCGGGTCTAGCGGGAGGATCGCAGATACGCAGTATTTT. Translated: CASGSSGRIADTQYF. V usage is TRBV2 and J usage is TRBJ2-3; TRBD2 matches at 11 bases. This CDR3 region has 15 residues. J lost 4 bases, V lost 8 bases, and 8 bases had no gene match. Germline CDR1 reads SNHLY; CDR2 reads FYNNEI.

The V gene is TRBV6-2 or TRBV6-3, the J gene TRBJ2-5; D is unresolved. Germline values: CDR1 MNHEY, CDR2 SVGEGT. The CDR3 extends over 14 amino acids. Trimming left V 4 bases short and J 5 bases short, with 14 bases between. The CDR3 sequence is CASSSRTITETQYF. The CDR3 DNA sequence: TGTGCCAGCAGTTCCCGAACTATCACGGAGACCCAGTACTTC.

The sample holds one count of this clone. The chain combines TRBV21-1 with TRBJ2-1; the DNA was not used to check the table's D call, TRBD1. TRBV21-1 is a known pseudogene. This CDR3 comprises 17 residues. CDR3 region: CASSIQLDRGQIRWQFF. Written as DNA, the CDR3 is TGTGCCAGCAGCATTCAGCTGGACAGGGGGCAGATACGTTGGCAGTTCTTC.

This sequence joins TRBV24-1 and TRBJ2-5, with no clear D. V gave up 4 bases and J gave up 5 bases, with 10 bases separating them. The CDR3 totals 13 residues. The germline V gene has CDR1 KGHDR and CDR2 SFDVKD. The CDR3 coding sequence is TGTGCCACCAGTGAATGGTCGAGGGAGACCCAGTACTTC. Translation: CATSEWSRETQYF.

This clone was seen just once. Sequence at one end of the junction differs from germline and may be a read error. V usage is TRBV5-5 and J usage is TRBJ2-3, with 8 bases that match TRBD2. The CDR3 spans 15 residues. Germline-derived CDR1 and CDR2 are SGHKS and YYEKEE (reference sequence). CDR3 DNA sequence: TGTGCCAGCAGTTTGGGACTAGGAAGCACAGATACGCAGTATTTT. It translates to CASSLGLGSTDTQYF. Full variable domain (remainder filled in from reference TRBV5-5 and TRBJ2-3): DAGVTQSPTHLIKTRGQQVTLRCSPISGHKSVSWYQQVLGQGPQFIFQYYEKEERGRGNFPDRFSARQFPNYSSELNVNALLLGDSALYLCASSLGLGSTDTQYFGPGTRLTVL.